The 15 T cell receptor beta chains listed next were all sequenced from one sample in a study of shared T cell receptors in the human thymus. The data were produced by immunoSEQ multiplex PCR, yet TCRdb's version contains in-frame clones alone and is incomplete. The data show 500,000 to 750,000 clones, over 75% seen once. These data are also associated with another study on human thymus T cells.

Sequencing used thymocytes. Every receptor here comes from a boy in the first two years of life with a congenital heart defect.

V gene TRBV4-1 combines with J gene TRBJ2-1; 7 positions match TRBD2. The CDR3 has 20 residues. Germline CDR1 MGHRA, CDR2 YSYEKL. The V gene end was trimmed by 0 bases and the J gene end by 4 bases; junction bases not matched to a gene: 18. CDR3 residues: CASSQDRTEAWAGVYNEQFF. DNA for the CDR3: TGCGCCAGCAGCCAAGATCGGACGGAGGCTTGGGCGGGGGTATACAATGAGCAGTTCTTC.

The rearrangement joins TRBV18 to TRBJ2-7; 10 bases agree with TRBD2. The germline V gene has CDR1 KGHSH and CDR2 LQKENI. CDR3 length equals 13 residues. J was trimmed by 4 bases and V by 6 bases; bases with no gene match: 3. In DNA form, the CDR3 reads TGTGCCAGCTCGAAGCGGGGGGGATACGAGCAGTACTTC. It yields the protein CASSKRGGYEQYF.

This clone was seen a few times. V is TRBV6-5 and J is TRBJ2-1; 11 nucleotides agree with TRBD2. CDR3 size: 12 residues. The ends lost 6 bases at V and 10 bases at J; junction bases unmatched: 2. Looked up from germline, CDR1 is MNHEY and CDR2 is SVGAGI. The CDR3 is CASRLAGGEQFF. The CDR3 DNA reads TGTGCCAGCAGGTTAGCGGGAGGGGAGCAGTTCTTC.

The rearrangement joins TRBV19 to TRBJ2-1, with D perhaps TRBD1 (6 bases). This CDR3 has 12 residues. Germline V gene data show CDR1 as LNHDA and CDR2 as SQIVND (reference sequence). V lost 9 bases and J 8 bases, leaving 14 bases between the germline ends. In nucleotides, the CDR3 is TGTGCCAGACAAGGGGGAGAAGATGAGCAGTTCTTC. It specifies CARQGGEDEQFF.

This chain uses TRBV12-5 with TRBJ1-2, with a possible D match to TRBD1 (6 bases). Germline V gives CDR1 LGHNT, CDR2 FRNRAP. The CDR3 runs to 16 residues. The V end was cut by 3 bases, the J end by 0 bases, with 14 bases between. Here the CDR3 reads CASGFPRQDPNYGYTF. For the CDR3, the DNA is TGTGCTAGTGGTTTCCCCCGACAGGACCCTAACTATGGCTACACCTTC. The whole variable domain, filled in from reference TRBV12-5 and TRBJ1-2, reads DARVTQTPRHKVTEMGQEVTMRCQPILGHNTVFWYRQTMMQGLELLAYFRNRAPLDDSGMPKDRFSAEMPDATLATLKIQPSEPRDSAVYFCASGFPRQDPNYGYTFGSGTRLTVV.

This chain uses TRBV30 with TRBJ1-4; D uncertain. This CDR3 spans 18 amino acids. V was trimmed by 4 bases and J by 6 bases, leaving 27 bases between them. Per the germline V gene, CDR1 is GTSNPN and CDR2 is SVGIG (reference sequence). The CDR3 sequence: CAWTFSEGEGPRDEKLFF. In DNA form, the CDR3 reads TGTGCCTGGACCTTTTCGGAGGGCGAAGGGCCGCGGGATGAAAAACTGTTTTTT.

This chain links TRBV7-9 with TRBJ2-7; 8 nucleotides match TRBD2. J gave up 2 bases and V 3 bases, and 9 bases lay outside the gene matches. CDR3 length equals 16 residues. CDR1 and CDR2 from the germline V gene are SEHNR and FQNEAQ (reference sequence). The CDR3 DNA sequence: TGTGCCAGCAGCTTTGAGTTAGGCGGGAGGCCCTACGAGCAGTACTTC. Protein sequence: CASSFELGGRPYEQYF.

The chain combines TRBV6-5 with TRBJ1-2; the match to TRBD1 covers 11 bases. The CDR3 totals 15 residues. Looked up from germline, CDR1 is MNHEY and CDR2 is SVGAGI. V was clipped by 5 bases and J by 4 bases; unmatched bases: 6. The CDR3 reads CASSPAGTGGYGYTF. In DNA form, the CDR3 reads TGTGCCAGCAGTCCGGCCGGGACAGGGGGCTATGGCTACACCTTC.

This sequence joins TRBV4-3 and TRBJ2-1; 10 bases fit TRBD2. J lost 5 bases, V lost 0 bases, and 10 bases had no gene match. This CDR3 comprises 18 residues. CDR1 LGHNA and CDR2 YSLEER come from the germline V gene. The CDR3 DNA is TGCGCCAGCAGCCAAGACTACGCTGGAAGCGGGAGGGACAATGAGCAGTTCTTC. Residues: CASSQDYAGSGRDNEQFF.

The genes are TRBV2 and TRBJ2-2; 7 bases line up with TRBD2. Germline V gives CDR1 SNHLY, CDR2 FYNNEI. J was trimmed by 2 bases and V by 3 bases; bases with no gene match: 3. The CDR3 contains 15 residues. CDR3 in amino acids: CASSERGGNTGELFF. CDR3 DNA sequence: TGTGCCAGCAGTGAGCGCGGGGGAAACACCGGGGAGCTGTTTTTT.

This sequence joins TRBV9 and TRBJ2-1, with D perhaps TRBD2 (6 bases). Trimming removed 4 bases from V and 2 bases from J, with 16 bases in between. Germline loops: CDR1 SGDLS, CDR2 YYNGEE. The CDR3 is made up of 16 amino acids. The CDR3 region has the DNA TGTGCCAGCAGCCCCCCCGGGACTCATACCTACAATGAGCAGTTCTTC. Translation gives CASSPPGTHTYNEQFF.

The chain recombines TRBV7-2 with TRBJ2-5; TRBD2 matches at 12 bases. The trim removed 3 bases at V and 5 bases at J, leaving 10 bases unmatched. CDR3 length: 17 residues. Germline CDR1 reads SGHTA; CDR2 reads FQGNSA. The CDR3 bases are TGTGCCAGCAGCTTCGTGGGTCTAGCGGGAGGGCCGGAGACCCAGTACTTC. Its translation: CASSFVGLAGGPETQYF.

This clone has just one count. This chain joins TRBV18 and TRBJ2-5; possible D gene TRBD1, 6 bases. The V gene lost 4 bases and the J gene lost 3 bases, with 21 bases spanning the gap. The CDR3 totals 17 residues. Germline CDR1 is KGHSH and CDR2 is LQKENI. The CDR3 coding sequence is TGTGCCAGCTCACTCTACCGGATCTTCAGGGGAGAAGAGACCCAGTACTTC. Translated: CASSLYRIFRGEETQYF.

The genes are TRBV27 and TRBJ2-3; 9 nucleotides match TRBD2. Germline CDR1 and CDR2: MNHEY and SMNVEV (reference sequence). This CDR3 contains 15 residues. The trim removed 8 bases at V and 2 bases at J, leaving 8 bases unmatched. CDR3 nucleotides: TGTGCCAGCTGGGAAGCGGGAGGTCTCACAGATACGCAGTATTTT. Translated: CASWEAGGLTDTQYF.

This chain uses TRBV6-4 with TRBJ2-3, with a weak D call TRBD2 (5 bases). CDR3 length: 16 amino acids. In germline, CDR1 is MRHNA, CDR2 SNTAGT. V was clipped by 2 bases and J by 4 bases, with 16 bases between them. The CDR3 bases are TGTGCCAGCAGTGACGGCCCGGGGTACGGGGCAGATACGCAGTATTTT. Translating it yields CASSDGPGYGADTQYF.